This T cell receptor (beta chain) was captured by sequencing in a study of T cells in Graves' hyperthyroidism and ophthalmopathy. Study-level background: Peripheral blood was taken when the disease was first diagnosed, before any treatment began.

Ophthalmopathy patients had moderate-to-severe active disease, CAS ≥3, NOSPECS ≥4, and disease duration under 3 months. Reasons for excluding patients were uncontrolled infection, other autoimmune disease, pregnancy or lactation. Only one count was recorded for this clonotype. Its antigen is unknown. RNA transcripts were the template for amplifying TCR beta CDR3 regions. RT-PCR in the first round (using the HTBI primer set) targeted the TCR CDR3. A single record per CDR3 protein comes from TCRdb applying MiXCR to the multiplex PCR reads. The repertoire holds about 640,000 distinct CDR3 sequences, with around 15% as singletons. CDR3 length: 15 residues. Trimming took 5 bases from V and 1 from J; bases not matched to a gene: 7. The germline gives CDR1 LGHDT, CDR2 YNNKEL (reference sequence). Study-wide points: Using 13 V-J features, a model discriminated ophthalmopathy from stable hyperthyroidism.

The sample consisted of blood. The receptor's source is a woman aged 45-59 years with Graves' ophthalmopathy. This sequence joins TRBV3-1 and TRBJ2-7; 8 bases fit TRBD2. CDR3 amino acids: CASSDIAGRSYEQYF. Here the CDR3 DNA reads TGTGCCAGCAGCGACATAGCGGGGCGATCCTACGAGCAGTACTTC.